The clone carrying this T cell receptor (beta chain) came up a few times. This specimen comes from a study of patients and donors after allogeneic stem cell transplantation. TCRdb ran MiXCR on the RT-PCR reads and lists one entry per CDR3 protein. The sample shows approximately 200,000 distinct CDR3 sequences, less than 15% of them seen only once. The germline V and J ends were trimmed by 3 bases and 0 bases, with 5 bases remaining between them. The CDR3 covers 13 residues. Germline V CDR1 and CDR2: KGHSH, LQKENI. This TCR came from a human donor who was either an allogeneic HSCT recipient or a stem cell or donor lymphocyte infusion donor (not recorded which). It is not recorded whose cells these are; they may come from a transplant donor. V gene TRBV18 combines with J gene TRBJ1-2; D uncertain. The sample consisted of blood, either unsorted or a sorted T cell fraction (not recorded which). Here the CDR3 DNA reads TGTGCCAGCTCACCGCGACCTAACTATGGCTACACCTTC. Its translation is CASSPRPNYGYTF.